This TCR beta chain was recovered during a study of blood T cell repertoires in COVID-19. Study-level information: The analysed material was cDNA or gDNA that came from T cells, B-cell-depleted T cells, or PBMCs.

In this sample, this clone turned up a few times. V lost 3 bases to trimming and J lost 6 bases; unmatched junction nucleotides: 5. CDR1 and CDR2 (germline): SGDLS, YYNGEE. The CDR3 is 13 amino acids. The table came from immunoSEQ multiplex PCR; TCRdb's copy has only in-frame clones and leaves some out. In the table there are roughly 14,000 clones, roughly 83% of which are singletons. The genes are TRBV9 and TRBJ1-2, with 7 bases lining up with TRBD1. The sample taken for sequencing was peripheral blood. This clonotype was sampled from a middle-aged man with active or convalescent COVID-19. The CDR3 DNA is TGTGCCAGCAGCGGTCAGGGGGTCCATGGCTACACCTTC. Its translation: CASSGQGVHGYTF.